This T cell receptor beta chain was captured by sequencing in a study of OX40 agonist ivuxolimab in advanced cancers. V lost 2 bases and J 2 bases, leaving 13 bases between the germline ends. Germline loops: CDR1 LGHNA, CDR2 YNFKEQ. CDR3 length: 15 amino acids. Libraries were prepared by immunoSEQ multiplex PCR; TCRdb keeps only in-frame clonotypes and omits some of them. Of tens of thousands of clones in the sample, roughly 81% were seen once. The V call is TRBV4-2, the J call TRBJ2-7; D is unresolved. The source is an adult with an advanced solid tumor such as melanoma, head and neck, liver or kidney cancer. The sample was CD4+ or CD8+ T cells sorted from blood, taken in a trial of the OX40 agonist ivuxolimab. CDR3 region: CASSQNAQATYEQYF. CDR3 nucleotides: TGTGCCAGCAGCCAAAACGCCCAAGCTACCTACGAGCAGTACTTC.